This T cell receptor (beta chain) is from a study of blood T cell repertoires in COVID-19. As for the study in general: Samples of COVID-19 (acute and convalescent) were obtained from the United States, Italy and Spain.

CDR1 is SGHTA and CDR2 is FQGNSA in the germline V gene. The V segment lost 5 bases and the J segment 8 bases; nucleotides outside the gene matches: 4. The CDR3 length is 15 residues. How the authors handled the data: Using reference gene primer amplification, nucleated cell counts were estimated. Libraries were prepared by immunoSEQ multiplex PCR; TCRdb keeps only in-frame clonotypes and omits some of them. V, J and clone size are those of that table, while D and trimming were read from the DNA. The sample gives about 170,000 clones, about 87% of which show up once; 3.5% to 4.5% is in the top ten. This rearrangement joins TRBV7-2 to TRBJ2-1; TRBD2 aligns across 15 bases. The sequence derives from a man in his late teens or twenties with active or convalescent COVID-19. The sample consisted of peripheral blood. CDR3 sequence reads: CASSKGLAGGHEQFF. In DNA form, the CDR3 reads TGTGCCAGCAGCAAAGGACTAGCGGGAGGGCATGAGCAGTTCTTC.